Following are 20 T cell receptor beta chains from one sample sequenced in a study of blood T cells in healthy people across ages. The authors ran a second PCR of 7 to 11 cycles using a sample-barcoded 5' primer and a J-beta primer mix. Using its own MiXCR run on the 5' RACE reads, TCRdb lists one record per CDR3 protein. Among some 1.5 million distinct CDR3 sequences, under 30% were seen once, and the ten largest hold around 7.7%. Material: blood. These TCRs come from a woman between 25 and 40 years old in good health.

The chain uses TRBV20-1 and TRBJ2-5; TRBD2 agrees at 7 bases. The CDR3 extends over 14 amino acids. Unmatched junction bases numbered 17, after V lost 3 bases and J lost 13 bases. CDR1 is DFQATT, CDR2 SNEGSKA, per germline (reference sequence). The CDR3 nucleotides read TGCAGTGCTAGCCCCGGACTAGGATCGGGCGAGCGGTACTTC. Residues: CSASPGLGSGERYF.

This clonotype has at least ten counts. The chain uses TRBV28 and TRBJ2-5, with D possibly being TRBD1 (5 bases). The CDR3 runs to 14 residues. V lost 6 bases to trimming and J lost 4 bases, with 15 bases between them. Germline lookup yields CDR1 MDHEN and CDR2 SYDVKM. As DNA, the CDR3 is TGTGCCAGCAGACCGCCCTCAGACAGAGAGACCCAGTACTTC. Its translation: CASRPPSDRETQYF.

CDR3 protein: CAGTRTINEKLFF. In nucleotides, the CDR3 is TGTGCCGGCACTCGCACGATTAATGAAAAACTGTTTTTT. V gene TRBV7-9 combines with J gene TRBJ1-4; D ambiguous. CDR1 and CDR2 from the germline V gene are SEHNR and FQNEAQ (reference sequence). The germline V and J ends were trimmed by 11 bases and 4 bases, with 14 bases remaining between them. The CDR3 runs to 13 residues.

The rearrangement uses TRBV5-1 and TRBJ2-7; TRBD2 matches at 14 bases. The V gene end was trimmed by 2 bases and the J gene end by 6 bases; junction bases not matched to a gene: 10. The CDR3 has 17 amino acids. Germline values: CDR1 SGHRS, CDR2 YFSETQ. CDR3 in DNA: TGCGCCAGCAGCTTTGGTTCTCGGGGACTAGCGGGAGCCGAGCAGTACTTC. It encodes CASSFGSRGLAGAEQYF.

The chain uses TRBV20-1 and TRBJ2-1; the D is unclear. V lost 4 bases to trimming and J lost 10 bases, with 11 bases between them. Germline values: CDR1 DFQATT, CDR2 SNEGSKA (reference sequence). The CDR3 has 11 residues. CDR3 DNA sequence: TGCAGTGCTACCCCACTGGGGGAGCAGTTCTTC. It codes for CSATPLGEQFF.

On this clonotype itself: A read error may produce the germline difference seen at one junction end. The chain is built from TRBV6-4 and TRBJ2-4; possibly TRBD1 for D (5 bases). The CDR3 loop spans 12 amino acids. From germline, CDR1 is MRHNA and CDR2 SNTAGT. CDR3 DNA: TGTGCCGGCAACAGACAGAAAAACATTCAGCACTTC. Translating it yields CAGNRQKNIQHF.

The V call is TRBV12-3 or TRBV12-4, the J call TRBJ2-4; perhaps TRBD1 as D (6 bases). Between the trimmed V and J ends, which lost 2 bases and 7 bases, there was a span of 9 bases. This CDR3 comprises 13 residues. The CDR3: CASSLYRANIQYF. CDR3 in DNA: TGTGCCAGCAGTTTATACAGGGCGAACATTCAGTACTTC.

V is TRBV5-1 and J is TRBJ1-5, with D unclear. The germline V and J ends were trimmed by 3 bases and 2 bases, with 6 bases remaining between them. This CDR3 has 13 residues. Germline V gene sequence: CDR1 SGHRS, CDR2 YFSETQ. The CDR3 reads CASSWEGNQPQHF. CDR3 coding DNA: TGCGCCAGCAGCTGGGAGGGCAATCAGCCCCAGCATTTT.

As to this clonotype: At one end, the junction sequence differs from germline, possibly due to a read error. The V gene is TRBV6-2 or TRBV6-3, the J gene TRBJ2-7; D is unclear. The CDR3 has 11 residues. Germline V gene data show CDR1 as MNHEY and CDR2 as SVGEGT. The CDR3 protein is CASRIAYEQDF. Written as DNA, the CDR3 is TGTGCCAGCAGGATCGCCTACGAGCAGGACTTC.

Comment on this clonotype: The junction does not match germline at one end; this may be a read error. CDR3 residues: CAGSYRRGGYNEQFF. The CDR3 DNA is TGTGCCGGCAGTTACCGGCGGGGGGGTTACAATGAGCAGTTCTTC. The chain uses TRBV6-5 and TRBJ2-1; the match to TRBD2 covers 9 bases. The CDR3 covers 15 residues. CDR1 and CDR2 from the germline V gene are MNHEY and SVGAGI.

Only a few counts were recorded for this clonotype. The chain couples TRBV20-1 to TRBJ2-3; 8 bases match TRBD2. The CDR3 has 14 residues. J lost 2 bases, V lost 6 bases, and 7 bases had no gene match. The germline gives CDR1 DFQATT, CDR2 SNEGSKA (reference sequence). The CDR3: CSAARGGITDTQYF. The CDR3 region has the DNA TGCAGTGCAGCCCGCGGGGGGATCACAGATACGCAGTATTTT.

This clonotype was recorded many times. The V and J genes are TRBV5-5 and TRBJ1-2; TRBD1 agrees at 7 bases. Germline CDR1 is SGHKS and CDR2 is YYEKEE (reference sequence). This CDR3 contains 13 residues. With 4 bases clipped from V and 3 bases from J, the junction kept 3 bases outside the gene matches. DNA of the CDR3: TGTGCCAGCAGCAGACAGGGATACTATGGCTACACCTTC. This codes for CASSRQGYYGYTF.

This clonotype showed up just once. The chain uses TRBV6-5 and TRBJ1-5; 7 nucleotides line up with TRBD1. The CDR3 totals 15 residues. The germline V gene encodes CDR1 MNHEY and CDR2 SVGAGI. Germline trimming cut 0 bases from V and 6 bases from J; bases unmatched to any gene: 5. The chain's CDR3 is CASSYSRGGGQPQHF. Written as DNA, the CDR3 is TGTGCCAGCAGTTACTCGAGAGGGGGCGGTCAGCCCCAGCATTTT.

This clonotype occurred a few times. The chain combines TRBV5-1 with TRBJ2-7; unclear D gene. Germline CDR1 reads SGHRS; CDR2 reads YFSETQ. V shed 0 bases and J shed 2 bases, with 9 bases lying between them. The CDR3 consists of 14 residues. The CDR3 sequence is CASSLGTEPYEQYF. CDR3 DNA: TGCGCCAGCAGCTTGGGGACGGAACCCTACGAGCAGTACTTC.

V is TRBV5-4 and J is TRBJ2-1; possibly TRBD1 or TRBD2 for D (5 bases each). Germline V gene sequence: CDR1 SGHNT, CDR2 YYREEE (reference sequence). This CDR3 region has 15 residues. Trimming removed 5 bases at V and 6 bases at J, with 18 bases between. CDR3 sequence: CASSGGVGGPNEQFF. The CDR3 nucleotides are TGTGCCAGCAGTGGTGGGGTTGGGGGTCCCAATGAGCAGTTCTTC. Variable domain in full (rest from reference TRBV5-4 and TRBJ2-1): ETGVTQSPTHLIKTRGQQVTLRCSSQSGHNTVSWYQQALGQGPQFIFQYYREEENGRGNFPPRFSGLQFPNYSSELNVNALELDDSALYLCASSGGVGGPNEQFFGPGTRLTVL.

This chain links TRBV11-2 with TRBJ2-1; perhaps TRBD1 as D (6 bases). The V end lost 7 bases, the J end lost 10 bases, and 14 bases lay between the germline ends. This CDR3 has 12 residues. CDR1 and CDR2 (germline): SGHAT, FQNNGV. CDR3 loop: CASTQTDREQFF. The CDR3 coding sequence is TGTGCCAGCACCCAGACAGACAGGGAGCAGTTCTTC.

This rearrangement joins TRBV12-3 or TRBV12-4 to TRBJ1-6, with TRBD1 as a possible D gene (5 bases). This CDR3 has 14 amino acids. Between the trimmed V and J ends, which lost 6 bases and 5 bases, there was a span of 11 bases. The CDR3 sequence: CASRTDSNNSPLHF. For the CDR3, the DNA is TGTGCCAGCAGAACCGACAGCAATAATTCACCCCTCCACTTT.

This rearrangement joins TRBV29-1 to TRBJ2-1, with 11 bases identical to TRBD1. The CDR3 is 14 amino acids. CDR1 and CDR2 (germline): SQVTM, ANQGSEA. V shed 6 bases and J 6 bases; nucleotides not matched to a gene: 7. As DNA, the CDR3 is TGCAGCGTCTACCCCGGGACAGGGGGCAATGAGCAGTTCTTC. This sequence encodes CSVYPGTGGNEQFF.

A few counts support this clonotype. DNA of the CDR3: TGCAGTGCTCCCGGGACAGGGGAGCTCCATGGCTACACCTTC. Its protein product is CSAPGTGELHGYTF. The chain combines TRBV20-1 with TRBJ1-2; 10 nucleotides line up with TRBD1. Germline V lookup: CDR1 DFQATT, CDR2 SNEGSKA (reference sequence). Germline trimming cut 5 bases from V and 6 bases from J; bases unmatched to any gene: 9. This CDR3 region has 14 residues.

This clonotype has ten or more counts. The rearrangement links TRBV20-1 to TRBJ2-7, with 13 bases that match TRBD2. The V segment lost 3 bases and the J segment 3 bases; nucleotides outside the gene matches: 8. The CDR3 has 16 amino acids. The germline V gene has CDR1 DFQATT and CDR2 SNEGSKA (reference sequence). CDR3 bases: TGCAGTGCTAGTACTCCCGGGACTAGCGGGGACTACGAGCAGTACTTC. This gives the protein CSASTPGTSGDYEQYF.